One and the same sample provided the 31 T cell receptor beta chains below, sequenced in a study of T cells in Graves' hyperthyroidism and ophthalmopathy. RNA transcripts served as the template for amplifying TCR beta CDR3 regions. A first-round RT-PCR of the TCR CDR3 used the HTBI primer set. Each CDR3 protein gets one entry after TCRdb re-called the multiplex PCR reads with MiXCR. Of 250,000 to 300,000 distinct CDR3 sequences in the sample, approximately 19% were seen once. The sample consisted of blood. These receptors came from a man over 45 with Graves' ophthalmopathy.

Many counts were recorded for this clonotype. The V call is TRBV11-2, the J call TRBJ2-7, with 11 bases that match TRBD2. There are 15 residues in the CDR3. CDR1 is SGHAT and CDR2 is FQNNGV in the germline V gene. Germline trimming cut 2 bases from V and 4 bases from J; bases unmatched to any gene: 4. CDR3 DNA: TGTGCCAGCAGCTTACCTAGCGGGAGGATTTACGAGCAGTACTTC. It encodes CASSLPSGRIYEQYF.

This clonotype was picked up many times. The gene calls are TRBV28 and TRBJ1-2; tentative D call: TRBD1 (6 bases). V was trimmed by 3 bases and J by 5 bases, leaving 16 bases between them. CDR1 is MDHEN, CDR2 SYDVKM, per germline. The CDR3 has 15 amino acids. CDR3 sequence reads: CASSFPDRRGYGYTF. As DNA, the CDR3 is TGTGCCAGCAGTTTCCCCGACAGGAGAGGGTATGGCTACACCTTC.

This clonotype came up many times. DNA of the CDR3: TGTGCCAGCAGCCTGGGTTCTATCACACCCCTCCACTTT. Amino acids: CASSLGSITPLHF. The chain links TRBV11-1 to TRBJ1-6; D gene uncertain. V shed 5 bases and J shed 11 bases, with 13 bases lying between them. Per the germline V gene, CDR1 is SGHAT and CDR2 is FQDESV (reference sequence). The CDR3 contains 13 residues. The variable domain in full, completed from reference TRBV11-1 and TRBJ1-6, reads EAEVAQSPRYKITEKSQAVAFWCDPISGHATLYWYRQILGQGPELLVQFQDESVVDDSQLPKDRFSAERLKGVDSTLKIQPAELGDSAMYLCASSLGSITPLHFGNGTRLTVT.

This clonotype was seen at least ten times. The rearrangement uses TRBV28 and TRBJ1-2; D is unclear. The V and J ends lost 6 bases and 2 bases respectively, with 16 bases between them. The CDR3 length is 15 residues. CDR1 is MDHEN, CDR2 SYDVKM, per germline. DNA for the CDR3: TGTGCCAGCAGCCCCGCCGAGGAGGGAAACTATGGCTACACCTTC. This sequence encodes CASSPAEEGNYGYTF.

The J gene is TRBJ1-3, the V gene TRBV4-1; tentatively, D is TRBD1 (5 bases). This CDR3 is 14 amino acids long. Per germline, CDR1 MGHRA and CDR2 YSYEKL. The V and J ends lost 4 bases and 2 bases respectively, with 9 bases between them. The CDR3 spells CASSPTVAGNTIYF. The CDR3, as DNA: TGCGCCAGCAGCCCGACAGTAGCTGGAAACACCATATATTTT.

This chain uses TRBV30 with TRBJ1-3; tentatively, D is TRBD1 (5 bases). V dropped 4 bases and J dropped 0 bases, with 10 bases sitting between them. The CDR3 length is 14 residues. Germline V gives CDR1 GTSNPN, CDR2 SVGIG (reference sequence). The CDR3 reads CAWTPGYSGNTIYF. CDR3 coding DNA: TGTGCCTGGACCCCAGGGTACTCTGGAAACACCATATATTTT.

The CDR3 loop reads CASSLAGAGSYEQYF. CDR3 in DNA: TGTGCCAGCAGCTTAGCGGGAGCGGGGAGTTACGAGCAGTACTTC. J is TRBJ2-7 and V is TRBV11-1, with TRBD2 matching 7 bases. The CDR3 totals 15 residues. Per germline, CDR1 SGHAT and CDR2 FQDESV (reference sequence). V trimming: 0 bases; J trimming: 4 bases; junction bases outside the gene matches: 6.

This clonotype has more than one count but fewer than ten. V and J are TRBV10-3 and TRBJ2-3; TRBD2 matches 8 bases. The CDR3 covers 13 residues. Germline CDR1 reads ENHRY; CDR2 reads SYGVKD. The junction had 4 bases not matched to a gene; V was cut back by 7 bases and J by 4 bases. CDR3 residues: CAIKAGDSDTQYF. DNA for the CDR3: TGTGCCATCAAAGCGGGAGACTCAGATACGCAGTATTTT.

The V call is TRBV9, the J call TRBJ2-2; maybe TRBD1 (5 bases). Trimming removed 0 bases at V and 6 bases at J, with 9 bases between. Germline V gene sequence: CDR1 SGDLS, CDR2 YYNGEE. The CDR3 contains 14 residues. CDR3 DNA sequence: TGTGCCAGCAGCGTAGAGGCAGGGTCCGGGGAGCTGTTTTTT. This sequence encodes CASSVEAGSGELFF.

With respect to this clonotype: A read error may explain this, as a much larger clone is one base away. As the CDR3 is not closed by the conserved phenylalanine or tryptophan, this likely results from a read error. The chain uses TRBV5-1 and TRBJ1-1; a possible D gene is TRBD1 (5 bases). Germline V CDR1 and CDR2: SGHRS, YFSETQ. CDR3 length: 14 residues. V was pared by 4 bases and J by 1 base, with 11 bases between. The CDR3 sequence is CASSMDTANTEAFL. CDR3 sequence (DNA): TGCGCCAGCAGCATGGACACCGCGAACACTGAAGCTTTCCTT.

This clonotype has only a few counts. The rearrangement links TRBV6-1 to TRBJ1-2; 8 bases are a match to TRBD1. Germline V gene lookup returns CDR1 MNHNS and CDR2 SASEGT. V was clipped by 6 bases and J by 8 bases; unmatched bases: 11. CDR3 length equals 14 residues. DNA of the CDR3: TGTGCCAGCAGCAGGACAGGGAGCAGAGAGGGCTACACCTTC. Residues: CASSRTGSREGYTF.

This clonotype was seen many times. The V call is TRBV12-3 or TRBV12-4, the J call TRBJ2-7, with 12 positions matching TRBD2. V dropped 5 bases and J dropped 5; count of bases not matched to a gene: 10. The CDR3 contains 16 residues. Written as DNA, the CDR3 is TGTGCCAGCAGTCCTAGTTCTCGACTAGCGGGAGACGAGCAGTACTTC. Translated, it gives CASSPSSRLAGDEQYF.

This clonotype has ten or more counts. The rearrangement joins TRBV12-3 or TRBV12-4 to TRBJ1-5; TRBD1 aligns across 9 bases. Trimming cost V 5 bases and J 4 bases; bases outside gene matches: 6. CDR3 length: 15 amino acids. CDR3 residues: CASSLGTGINQPQHF. The CDR3 DNA reads as TGTGCCAGCAGTCTCGGGACAGGGATTAATCAGCCCCAGCATTTT.

This rearrangement joins TRBV14 to TRBJ1-3, with D perhaps TRBD1 (5 bases). The CDR3 extends over 17 amino acids. V shed 2 bases and J shed 5 bases, with 19 bases lying between them. Germline V CDR1 and CDR2: SGHDN, FVKESK. DNA of the CDR3: TGTGCCAGCAGCCAATATTGGGGGGGGACGCGAAGAAACACCATATATTTT. This sequence encodes CASSQYWGGTRRNTIYF.

This clonotype was picked up many times. The V and J genes are TRBV11-2 and TRBJ1-1, with D possibly being TRBD1 (5 bases). From germline, CDR1 is SGHAT and CDR2 FQNNGV. This CDR3 region has 17 residues. V was trimmed by 2 bases and J by 5 bases, leaving 21 bases between them. Written as DNA, the CDR3 is TGTGCCAGCAGCTTATATCCACGGGGGAGGGTAGGGACTGAAGCTTTCTTT. Its translation is CASSLYPRGRVGTEAFF.

The chain carries TRBV6-6 and TRBJ2-5; no clear D. Trimming removed 0 bases at V and 5 bases at J, with 10 bases between. The CDR3 extends over 14 amino acids. The germline gives CDR1 MNHNY, CDR2 SVGAGI (reference sequence). As DNA, the CDR3 is TGTGCCAGCAGTTACTCGGAAGGTGCTGAGACCCAGTACTTC. Translated: CASSYSEGAETQYF.

In its sample, this clonotype was seen many times. This sequence joins TRBV2 and TRBJ1-5; D remains ambiguous. Looked up from germline, CDR1 is SNHLY and CDR2 is FYNNEI. V was trimmed by 6 bases and J by 5 bases, leaving 11 bases between them. The CDR3 runs to 13 residues. The CDR3 here is CASRKDLYQPQHF. The CDR3 bases are TGTGCCAGCAGGAAGGATTTATATCAGCCCCAGCATTTT.

CDR3 sequence (DNA): TGTGCCAGCAGCTTATCCACAGCGGAGACCCAGTACTTC. This codes for CASSLSTAETQYF. This chain joins TRBV7-9 and TRBJ2-5; no definite D call. CDR1 is SEHNR, CDR2 FQNEAQ, per germline (reference sequence). Between the trimmed V and J ends, which lost 2 bases and 5 bases, there was a span of 9 bases. The CDR3 length is 13 residues.

The V and J genes are TRBV27 and TRBJ1-4; TRBD1 agrees at 9 bases. Germline CDR1 and CDR2: MNHEY and SMNVEV (reference sequence). The CDR3 extends over 15 amino acids. V lost 6 bases to trimming and J lost 0 bases; unmatched junction nucleotides: 2. The CDR3 sequence is CASRRTGATNEKLFF. CDR3 nucleotide sequence: TGTGCCAGCAGAAGGACAGGGGCAACTAATGAAAAACTGTTTTTT.

This chain uses TRBV19 with TRBJ2-1; TRBD2 might be the D (6 bases). The V and J ends lost 4 bases and 9 bases respectively, with 19 bases between them. Germline CDR1 is LNHDA and CDR2 is SQIVND (reference sequence). The CDR3 totals 15 residues. In DNA, the CDR3 is TGTGCCAGTAGTACCCGTGGAGGGAGCCGCAGTGAGCAGTTCTTC. Its protein is CASSTRGGSRSEQFF.

CDR3 in DNA: TGCGCCAGCAGCTTGGGACAGGGTTCTTCTGGGGCCAACGTCCTGACTTTC. Protein sequence: CASSLGQGSSGANVLTF. V gene TRBV5-1 combines with J gene TRBJ2-6, with 7 positions matching TRBD1. Germline V gives CDR1 SGHRS, CDR2 YFSETQ. This CDR3 contains 17 residues. The J segment lost 1 base and the V segment lost 0 bases, leaving 4 bases of the junction unmatched.

The V and J genes are TRBV6-1 and TRBJ2-6; the D gene is possibly TRBD2 (6 bases). The CDR3 consists of 18 residues. CDR1 is MNHNS, CDR2 SASEGT, per germline. V gave up 2 bases and J gave up 0 bases, with 14 bases separating them. This CDR3 reads CASSERLGLASGANVLTF. The DNA of the CDR3 is TGTGCCAGCAGTGAACGACTAGGACTTGCCTCTGGGGCCAACGTCCTGACTTTC.

This clonotype was detected many times. The V call is TRBV20-1, the J call TRBJ2-5; TRBD2 matches 9 bases. The trim removed 3 bases at V and 3 bases at J, leaving 17 bases unmatched. CDR3 length: 18 amino acids. Germline CDR1 reads DFQATT; CDR2 reads SNEGSKA (reference sequence). The CDR3 DNA reads TGCAGTGCTAGTTCGGTGATGGGAGCGGGAGGCCTCGAAGAGACCCAGTACTTC. Its translation: CSASSVMGAGGLEETQYF.

This clonotype came up once. The rearrangement joins TRBV9 to TRBJ2-7, with D unresolved. V was shortened by 0 bases and J by 5 bases, with 9 bases between the two germline ends. In germline, CDR1 is SGDLS, CDR2 YYNGEE. The length of the CDR3 is 13 residues. The CDR3: CASSVGPLDEQYF. DNA for the CDR3: TGTGCCAGCAGCGTAGGCCCCCTAGACGAGCAGTACTTC.

This clonotype was counted at least ten times. V usage is TRBV6-2 or TRBV6-3 and J usage is TRBJ2-7, with TRBD2 matching over 13 bases. Germline-derived CDR1 and CDR2 are MNHEY and SVGEGT. Trimming took 7 bases from V and 6 from J; bases not matched to a gene: 9. There are 15 residues in the CDR3. CDR3 bases: TGTGCCAGCACTACCCGGACTAGCGGGAGTTTCGAGCAGTACTTC. Its translation is CASTTRTSGSFEQYF.

This clonotype showed up many times. This sequence joins TRBV3-1 and TRBJ2-2; possible D gene TRBD2, 5 bases. Germline CDR1 is LGHDT and CDR2 is YNNKEL (reference sequence). Trimming took off 2 bases at V and 5 bases at J, with 9 bases between the two ends. The length of the CDR3 is 14 residues. This CDR3 is CASSQTGVTGELFF. DNA of the CDR3: TGTGCCAGCAGCCAAACCGGGGTGACCGGGGAGCTGTTTTTT.

With respect to this clonotype: Just one base apart from a much larger clone, this may be a read error. The gene calls are TRBV3-1 and TRBJ1-2; D gene ambiguous. The CDR3 totals 14 residues. Germline V lookup: CDR1 LGHDT, CDR2 YNNKEL (reference sequence). V was shortened by 7 bases and J by 7 bases, with 19 bases between the two germline ends. In DNA, the CDR3 is TGTGCCAGCACCCTAGGTGAGGGCGGTGGTGGCTACACCTTC. Translating it yields CASTLGEGGGGYTF. The full variable domain, its missing parts supplied by reference TRBV3-1 and TRBJ1-2, is DTAVSQTPKYLVTQMGNDKSIKCEQNLGHDTMYWYKQDSKKFLKIMFSYNNKELIINETVPNRFSPKSPDKAHLNLHINSLELGDSAVYFCASTLGEGGGGYTFGSGTRLTVV.

Worth noting for this clonotype: A clone one base away is much larger, so this may be a read error. V is TRBV6-2 or TRBV6-3 and J is TRBJ1-1; the D is unclear. The CDR3 length is 14 residues. Germline CDR1 reads MNHEY; CDR2 reads SVGEGT. The CDR3 here is CASGYQRTNTEAFF. Here the CDR3 DNA reads TGTGCCAGCGGTTACCAGAGAACGAACACTGAAGCTTTCTTT.

Many counts were recorded for this clonotype. The V gene is TRBV12-3 or TRBV12-4, the J gene TRBJ2-5, with D perhaps given as TRBD1 or TRBD2 (5 bases each). The V end lost 6 bases, the J end lost 4 bases, and 12 bases lay between the germline ends. The CDR3 sequence is 13 residues long. The CDR3 protein is CASSFSGTETQYF. CDR3 DNA sequence: TGTGCCAGCAGCTTTTCGGGGACAGAGACCCAGTACTTC.

This clonotype was counted a few times. CDR3 in DNA: TGTGCCAGCAGCGTAGACCCTACCCCGTGGAATGAGCAGTTCTTC. It encodes CASSVDPTPWNEQFF. The chain has TRBV9 and TRBJ2-1; D is unresolved. This CDR3 has 15 amino acids. Trimming removed 0 bases at V and 7 bases at J, with 14 bases between. CDR1 SGDLS and CDR2 YYNGEE come from the germline V gene.

This clonotype was found many times. The CDR3 bases are TGTGCCAGCTCACCACCGCGAGCGACAGATACGCAGTATTTT. It specifies CASSPPRATDTQYF. The chain joins TRBV18 to TRBJ2-3, with D unresolved. The CDR3 has 14 amino acids. Germline-derived CDR1 and CDR2 are KGHSH and LQKENI. V shed 0 bases and J shed 3 bases, with 7 bases lying between them.